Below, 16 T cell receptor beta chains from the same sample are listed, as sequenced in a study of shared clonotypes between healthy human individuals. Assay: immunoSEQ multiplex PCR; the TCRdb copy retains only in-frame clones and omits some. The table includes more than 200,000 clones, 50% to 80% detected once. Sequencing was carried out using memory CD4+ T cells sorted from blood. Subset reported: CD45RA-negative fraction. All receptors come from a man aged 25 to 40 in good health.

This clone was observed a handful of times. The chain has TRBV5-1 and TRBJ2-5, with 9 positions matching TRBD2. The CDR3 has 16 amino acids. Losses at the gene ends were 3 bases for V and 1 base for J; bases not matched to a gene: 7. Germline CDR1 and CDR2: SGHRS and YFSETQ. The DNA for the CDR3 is TGCGCCAGCAGCTCCTTTCCGGGACTAGCCCAAGAGACCCAGTACTTC. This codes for CASSSFPGLAQETQYF. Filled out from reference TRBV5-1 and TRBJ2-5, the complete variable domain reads KAGVTQTPRYLIKTRGQQVTLSCSPISGHRSVSWYQQTPGQGLQFLFEYFSETQRNKGNFPGRFSGRQFSNSRSEMNVSTLELGDSALYLCASSSFPGLAQETQYFGPGTRLLVL.

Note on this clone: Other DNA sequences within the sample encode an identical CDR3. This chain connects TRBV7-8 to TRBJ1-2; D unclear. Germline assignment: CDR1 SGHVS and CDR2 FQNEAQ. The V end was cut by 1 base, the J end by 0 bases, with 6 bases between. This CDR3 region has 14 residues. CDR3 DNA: TGTGCCAGCAGCTTAGGAGGTACTAACTATGGCTACACCTTC. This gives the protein CASSLGGTNYGYTF.

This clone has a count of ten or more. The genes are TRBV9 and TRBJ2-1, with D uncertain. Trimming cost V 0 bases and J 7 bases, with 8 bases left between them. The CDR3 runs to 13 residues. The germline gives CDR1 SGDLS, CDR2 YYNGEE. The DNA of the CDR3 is TGTGCCAGCAGCGTAGACCTCGCGAATGAGCAGTTCTTC. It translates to CASSVDLANEQFF.

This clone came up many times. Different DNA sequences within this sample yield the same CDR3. The CDR3 spells CASSLKGLGTYEQYF. The CDR3 region has the DNA TGTGCCAGCAGTTTAAAGGGGCTGGGAACCTACGAGCAGTACTTC. The chain has TRBV27 and TRBJ2-7, with TRBD1 as a possible D gene (5 bases). The CDR3 has 15 amino acids. CDR1 and CDR2 (germline): MNHEY, SMNVEV (reference sequence). V was pared by 2 bases and J by 2 bases, with 13 bases between.

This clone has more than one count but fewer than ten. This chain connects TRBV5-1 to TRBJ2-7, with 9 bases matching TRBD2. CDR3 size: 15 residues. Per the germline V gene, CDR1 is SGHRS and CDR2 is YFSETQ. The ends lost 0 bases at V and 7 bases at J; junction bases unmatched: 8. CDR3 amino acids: CASSLAVAGEGEQYF. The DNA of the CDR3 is TGCGCCAGCAGCTTGGCGGTAGCGGGAGAGGGTGAGCAGTACTTC.

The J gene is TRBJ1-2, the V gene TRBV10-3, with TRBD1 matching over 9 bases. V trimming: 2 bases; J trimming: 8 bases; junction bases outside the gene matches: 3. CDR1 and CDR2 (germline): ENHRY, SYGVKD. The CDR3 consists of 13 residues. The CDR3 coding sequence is TGTGCCATCAGTGAGGGACAGGGGTTCGGCTACACCTTC. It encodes CAISEGQGFGYTF.

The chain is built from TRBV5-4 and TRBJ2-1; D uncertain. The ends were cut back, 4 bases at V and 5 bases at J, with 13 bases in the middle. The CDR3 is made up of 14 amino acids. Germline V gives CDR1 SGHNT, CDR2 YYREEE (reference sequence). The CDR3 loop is CASSKHDKHNEQFF. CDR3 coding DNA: TGTGCCAGCAGCAAGCACGACAAGCACAATGAGCAGTTCTTC.

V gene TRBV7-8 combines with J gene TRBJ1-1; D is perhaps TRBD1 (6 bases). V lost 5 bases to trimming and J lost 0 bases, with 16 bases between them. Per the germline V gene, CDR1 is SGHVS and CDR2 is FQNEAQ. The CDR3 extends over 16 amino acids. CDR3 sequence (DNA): TGTGCCAGCAGCCATATTCGGGGGCCCATGAACACTGAAGCTTTCTTT. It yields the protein CASSHIRGPMNTEAFF.

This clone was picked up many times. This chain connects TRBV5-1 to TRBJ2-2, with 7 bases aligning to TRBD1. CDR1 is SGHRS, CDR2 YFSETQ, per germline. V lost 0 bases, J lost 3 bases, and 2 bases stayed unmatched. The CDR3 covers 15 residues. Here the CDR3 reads CASSLGTGHTGELFF. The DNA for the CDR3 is TGCGCCAGCAGCTTGGGGACAGGCCACACCGGGGAGCTGTTTTTT.

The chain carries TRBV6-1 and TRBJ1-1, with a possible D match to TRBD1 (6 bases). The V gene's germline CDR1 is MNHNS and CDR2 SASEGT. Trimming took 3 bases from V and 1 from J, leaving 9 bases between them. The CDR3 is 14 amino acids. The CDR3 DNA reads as TGTGCCAGCAGTGACAGGGGCCGGAACACTGAAGCTTTCTTT. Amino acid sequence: CASSDRGRNTEAFF.

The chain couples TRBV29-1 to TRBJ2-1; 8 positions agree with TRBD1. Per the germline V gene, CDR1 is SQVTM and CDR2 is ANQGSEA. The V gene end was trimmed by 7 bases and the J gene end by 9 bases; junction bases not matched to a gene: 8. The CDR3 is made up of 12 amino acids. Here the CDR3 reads CSAGTGFGEQFF. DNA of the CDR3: TGCAGCGCCGGGACAGGCTTCGGTGAGCAGTTCTTC.

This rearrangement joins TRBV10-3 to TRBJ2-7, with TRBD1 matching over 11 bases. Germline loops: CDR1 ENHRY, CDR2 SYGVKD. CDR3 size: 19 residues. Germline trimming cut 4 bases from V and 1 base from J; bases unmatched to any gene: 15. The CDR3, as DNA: TGTGCCATCAGTGTGGGGGCGGGACAGGGGGTTTTTAGTTCCTACGAGCAGTACTTC. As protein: CAISVGAGQGVFSSYEQYF.

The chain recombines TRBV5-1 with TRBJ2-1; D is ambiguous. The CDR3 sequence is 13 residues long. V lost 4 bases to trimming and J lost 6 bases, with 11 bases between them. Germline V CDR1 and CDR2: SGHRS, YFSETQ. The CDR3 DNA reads TGCGCCAGCAGCCTCCAGGCGATCAATGAGCAGTTCTTC. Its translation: CASSLQAINEQFF.

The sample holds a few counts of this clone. CDR3 sequence reads: CASSPSGVGTSVSDEQFF. DNA for the CDR3: TGTGCCAGCAGCCCGAGCGGGGTTGGGACTAGCGTTTCCGACGAGCAGTTCTTC. The chain uses TRBV7-9 and TRBJ2-1; 10 bases match TRBD2. The CDR3 runs 18 residues. Trimming at V came to 5 bases and at J to 10 bases, leaving 20 bases not matched to a gene. Germline values: CDR1 SEHNR, CDR2 FQNEAQ (reference sequence).

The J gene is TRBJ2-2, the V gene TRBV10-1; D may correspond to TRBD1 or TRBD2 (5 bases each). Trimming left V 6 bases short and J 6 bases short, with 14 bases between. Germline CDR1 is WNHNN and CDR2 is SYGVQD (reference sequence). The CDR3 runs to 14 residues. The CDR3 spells CASSGDVGAGELFF. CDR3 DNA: TGCGCCAGCAGCGGGGACGTTGGAGCCGGGGAGCTGTTTTTT.

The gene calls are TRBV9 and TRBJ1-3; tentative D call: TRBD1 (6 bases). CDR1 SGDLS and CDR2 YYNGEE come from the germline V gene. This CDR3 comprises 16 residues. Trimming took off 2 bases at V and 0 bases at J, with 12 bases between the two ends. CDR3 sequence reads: CASSVSGANSGNTIYF. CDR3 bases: TGTGCCAGCAGCGTCTCAGGGGCTAACTCTGGAAACACCATATATTTT.